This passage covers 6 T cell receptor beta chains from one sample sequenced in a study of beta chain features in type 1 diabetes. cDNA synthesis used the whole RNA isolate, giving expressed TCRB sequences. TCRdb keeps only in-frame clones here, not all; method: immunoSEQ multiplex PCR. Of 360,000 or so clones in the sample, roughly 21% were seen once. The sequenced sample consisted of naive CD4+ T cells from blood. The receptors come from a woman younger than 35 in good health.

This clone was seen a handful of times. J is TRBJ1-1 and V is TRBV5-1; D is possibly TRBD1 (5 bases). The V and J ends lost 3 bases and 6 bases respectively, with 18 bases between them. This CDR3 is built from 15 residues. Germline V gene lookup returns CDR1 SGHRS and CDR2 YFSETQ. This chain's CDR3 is CASSYGGGGQAEAFF. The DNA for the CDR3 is TGCGCCAGCAGCTATGGCGGGGGAGGGCAAGCTGAAGCTTTCTTT.

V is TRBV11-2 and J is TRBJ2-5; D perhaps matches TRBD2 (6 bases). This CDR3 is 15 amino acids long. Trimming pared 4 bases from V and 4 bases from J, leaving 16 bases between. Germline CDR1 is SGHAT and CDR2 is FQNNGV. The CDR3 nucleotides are TGTGCCAGCAGCTCCAGCGGGCTAATGGCAGAGACCCAGTACTTC. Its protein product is CASSSSGLMAETQYF.

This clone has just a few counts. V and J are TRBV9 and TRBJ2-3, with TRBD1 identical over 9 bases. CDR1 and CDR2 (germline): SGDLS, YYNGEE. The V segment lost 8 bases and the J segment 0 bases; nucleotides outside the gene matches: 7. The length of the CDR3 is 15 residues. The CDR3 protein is CASGGTGISTDTQYF. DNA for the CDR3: TGTGCCAGTGGGGGGACAGGGATTAGCACAGATACGCAGTATTTT.

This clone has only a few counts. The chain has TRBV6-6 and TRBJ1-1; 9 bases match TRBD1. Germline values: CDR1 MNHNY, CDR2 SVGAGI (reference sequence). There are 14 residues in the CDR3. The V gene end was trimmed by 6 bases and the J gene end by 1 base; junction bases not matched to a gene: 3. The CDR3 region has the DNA TGTGCCAGCAGGACAGGGGGGGAGAACACTGAAGCTTTCTTT. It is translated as CASRTGGENTEAFF.

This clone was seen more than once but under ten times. This CDR3 is CAWSVGWQGGEKLFF. The DNA for the CDR3 is TGTGCCTGGAGTGTAGGGTGGCAGGGAGGTGAAAAACTGTTTTTT. The chain carries TRBV30 and TRBJ1-4, with a possible D match to TRBD1 (5 bases). Germline lookup yields CDR1 GTSNPN and CDR2 SVGIG (reference sequence). The V end was cut by 0 bases, the J end by 7 bases, with 15 bases between. The CDR3 totals 15 residues.

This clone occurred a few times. Here the CDR3 DNA reads TGTGCCAGCAGCGCTCAGGGGAACTATGGCTACACCTTC. Its protein product is CASSAQGNYGYTF. This chain connects TRBV14 to TRBJ1-2, with D possibly TRBD1 on 6 matching bases. CDR3 length: 13 amino acids. The germline CDR1 and CDR2 sequences are SGHDN and FVKESK. The V end lost 5 bases, the J end lost 2 bases, and 9 bases lay between the germline ends.